This TCR beta chain was sequenced during a study of T cells of healthy individuals. The table lists this clonotype with many counts. This CDR3 contains 16 residues. Germline CDR1 and CDR2: MNHEY and SMNVEV (reference sequence). The V and J ends lost 4 bases and 6 bases, in that order; junction bases with no gene match: 6. TCRdb independently ran MiXCR on the 5' RACE reads; one entry per CDR3 protein. The sample has about 96,000 distinct CDR3 sequences, 15% to 20% seen once. This receptor was taken from a human donor in good health. The rearrangement joins TRBV27 to TRBJ2-2, with 12 nucleotides matching TRBD2. As DNA, the CDR3 is TGTGCCAGCAGTTCCTGGACTAGCGGGGTTGCCGGGGAGCTGTTTTTT. It codes for CASSSWTSGVAGELFF.